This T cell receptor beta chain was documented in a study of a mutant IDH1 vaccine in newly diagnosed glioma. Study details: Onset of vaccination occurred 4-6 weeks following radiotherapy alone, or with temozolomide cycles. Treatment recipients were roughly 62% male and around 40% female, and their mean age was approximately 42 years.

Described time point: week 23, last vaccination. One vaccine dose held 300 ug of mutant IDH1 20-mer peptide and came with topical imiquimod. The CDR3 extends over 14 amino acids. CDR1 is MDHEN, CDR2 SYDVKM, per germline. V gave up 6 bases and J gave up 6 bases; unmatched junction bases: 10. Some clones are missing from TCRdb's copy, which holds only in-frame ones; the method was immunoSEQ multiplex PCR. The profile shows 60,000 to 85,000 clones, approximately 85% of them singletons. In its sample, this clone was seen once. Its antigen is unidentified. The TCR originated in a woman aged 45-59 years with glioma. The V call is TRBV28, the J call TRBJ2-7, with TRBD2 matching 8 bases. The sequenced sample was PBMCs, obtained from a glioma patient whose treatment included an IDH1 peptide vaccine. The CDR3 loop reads CASSPGGESPEQYF. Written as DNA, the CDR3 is TGTGCCAGCAGCCCCGGGGGGGAGAGTCCCGAGCAGTACTTC.